A selection of T cell receptor beta chains follows, all from one sample in a study of OX40 agonist ivuxolimab in advanced cancers. The table came from immunoSEQ multiplex PCR; TCRdb's copy has only in-frame clones and leaves some out. The table shows 35,000 to 45,000 clones, with roughly four fifths occurring only once. The material sequenced was CD4+ or CD8+ T cells sorted from blood, taken in a trial of the OX40 agonist ivuxolimab. The source of these receptors is an adult with an advanced solid tumor such as melanoma, head and neck, liver or kidney cancer. Each CDR3 is given with its conserved first and last residue. The D gene is left open where the match is weak. Size tells how often a clone was seen (once, few, many) or the class of an expanded clone, and some rows leave it out.

j_gene	v_gene	d_gene	abundance	CDR3aa	CDR3nt
TRBJ2-7	TRBV5-1	TRBD2	-	CASSPTSGGSYEQYF	TGCGCCAGCAGCCCGACTAGCGGGGGCTCCTACGAGCAGTACTTC
TRBJ2-2	TRBV7-9	-	few	CASSRHRGSTGELFF	TGTGCCAGCAGTCGCCATCGGGGGAGCACCGGGGAGCTGTTTTTT
TRBJ2-7	TRBV19	-	-	CASSTPGRTYEQYF	TGTGCCAGTAGTACCCCCGGCAGGACCTACGAGCAGTACTTC
TRBJ2-7	TRBV7-9	TRBD1	once	CASSQGIYEQYF	TGTGCCTCCTCACAGGGGATATACGAGCAGTACTTC
TRBJ1-1	TRBV6-5	-	-	CASSYRGGATEAFF	TGTGCCAGCAGTTACAGAGGGGGAGCCACTGAAGCTTTCTTT
TRBJ2-3	TRBV4-3	-	-	CASSQGFGPRRTDTQYF	TGCGCCAGCAGCCAAGGGTTTGGGCCACGAAGGACAGATACGCAGTATTTT
TRBJ1-6	TRBV27	-	few	CASSPRTGGSPLHF	TGTGCCAGCAGTCCTCGGACTGGGGGGTCACCCCTCCACTTT
TRBJ2-7	TRBV5-1	-	-	CASSGGGRGYEQYF	TGCGCCAGCAGCGGGGGGGGCCGTGGGTACGAGCAGTACTTC
TRBJ2-7	TRBV30	TRBD2	-	CAILAGPTYEQYF	TGTGCCATACTAGCGGGACCCACCTACGAGCAGTACTTC
TRBJ2-7	TRBV19	-	-	CASSPSSQATYEQYF	TGTGCCAGTAGTCCCTCTTCCCAGGCCACCTACGAGCAGTACTTC
TRBJ2-5	TRBV5-1	-	-	CASSRWGASSETQYF	TGCGCCAGCAGTCGATGGGGGGCGAGTTCCGAGACCCAGTACTTC
TRBJ1-4	TRBV30	-	-	CAWNRRMHEKLFF	TGTGCCTGGAATCGCAGGATGCATGAAAAACTGTTTTTT
TRBJ2-5	TRBV19	TRBD2	-	CASKLAGGGQETQYF	TGTGCCAGTAAGTTAGCGGGAGGAGGCCAAGAGACCCAGTACTTC
TRBJ1-2	TRBV5-1	-	-	CASSLRGGIYGYTF	TGCGCCAGCAGCTTAAGAGGGGGAATCTATGGCTACACCTTC
TRBJ2-7	TRBV4-1	-	-	CASSQGLSETGEQYF	TGCGCCAGCAGCCAAGGTCTCAGTGAAACGGGCGAGCAGTACTTC
TRBJ2-6	TRBV2	-	-	CASILRGAAGANVLTF	TGTGCCAGCATTCTCAGAGGGGCTGCTGGGGCCAACGTCCTGACTTTC
TRBJ1-1	TRBV28	-	-	CASSSGSGKAFF	TGTGCCAGCAGTTCGGGGTCAGGGAAAGCTTTCTTT
TRBJ2-3	TRBV7-3	TRBD2	few	CASSLQSGGAVTQYF	TGTGCCAGCAGCTTACAGAGCGGGGGGGCCGTTACGCAGTATTTT
TRBJ2-3	TRBV10-3	-	-	CAISESDTQYF	TGTGCCATCAGTGAGTCAGATACGCAGTATTTT
TRBJ2-3	TRBV5-6	-	once	CASRSTDTQYF	TGTGCCAGCAGAAGCACAGATACGCAGTATTTT
TRBJ2-7	TRBV7-9	-	-	CASSSDTAYEQYF	TGTGCCAGCAGCTCTGACACCGCCTACGAGCAGTACTTC
TRBJ2-7	TRBV5-1	-	-	CASSLDGTPYEQYF	TGCGCCAGCAGCTTGGACGGGACCCCCTACGAGCAGTACTTC
TRBJ2-3	TRBV7-2	TRBD2	-	CASSSREALAGADTQYF	TGTGCCAGCAGCTCCAGGGAAGCGCTAGCGGGAGCAGATACGCAGTATTTT
TRBJ1-1	TRBV28	-	-	CASVHLRGAEAFF	TGTGCCAGCGTCCACCTGCGGGGCGCTGAAGCTTTCTTT
TRBJ1-1	TRBV7-2	-	-	CASSLDAGFGTEAFF	TGTGCCAGCAGCTTAGACGCAGGGTTTGGCACTGAAGCTTTCTTT
TRBJ1-4	TRBV6-5	-	-	CASSYTHSATNEKLFF	TGTGCCAGCAGTTACACTCACAGTGCAACTAATGAAAAACTGTTTTTT
TRBJ2-7	TRBV10-3	TRBD1	medium-sized	CAISVAGTGYYEQYF	TGTGCCATCAGTGTTGCCGGGACAGGGTACTACGAGCAGTACTTC
TRBJ1-1	TRBV6-5	-	-	CASSSGGTEAFF	TGTGCCAGCAGCTCCGGGGGCACTGAAGCTTTCTTT
TRBJ2-7	TRBV9	TRBD2	-	CASSSGLDSEQYF	TGTGCCAGCAGCTCGGGACTAGATTCTGAGCAGTACTTC
TRBJ2-7	TRBV7-3	-	-	CASSLTYPGTMFF	TGTGCCAGCAGCTTAACATATCCGGGTACTATGTTCTTC
TRBJ1-5	TRBV19	TRBD1	-	CASRQGNSNQPQHF	TGTGCCAGCCGACAGGGGAATAGCAATCAGCCCCAGCATTTT
TRBJ1-2	TRBV14	-	once	CASSQDAGRDYAGTF	TGTGCCAGCAGCCAAGATGCGGGCAGGGACTATGCGGGCACCTTC
TRBJ2-3	TRBV6-5	TRBD2	-	CASSAEAGGIDTQYF	TGTGCCAGCAGTGCCGAGGCGGGAGGGATAGATACGCAGTATTTT
TRBJ1-2	TRBV6-1	-	-	CASSEVTGPYGYTF	TGTGCCAGCAGTGAAGTGACAGGACCCTATGGCTACACCTTC
TRBJ2-3	TRBV5-1	-	-	CASGQQGTSTDTQYF	TGCGCCAGCGGACAACAGGGTACTAGCACAGATACGCAGTATTTT
TRBJ2-3	TRBV4-3	TRBD2	-	CASSQDHTVGSGSGDTQYF	TGCGCCAGCAGCCAAGATCACACCGTGGGGAGCGGGAGTGGAGATACGCAGTATTTT
TRBJ1-5	TRBV19	-	-	CASINRVGQPQHF	TGTGCCAGCATCAACAGGGTTGGTCAGCCCCAGCATTTT
TRBJ1-4	TRBV30	-	-	CAWSVRGGSEKLFF	TGTGCCTGGAGTGTCCGGGGAGGTAGTGAAAAACTGTTTTTT
TRBJ1-5	TRBV6-5	-	few	CASSYEGQGPQHF	TGTGCCAGCAGTTACGAGGGTCAGGGGCCCCAGCATTTT
TRBJ1-2	TRBV19	-	once	CASSIAGLDGYTF	TGTGCCAGTAGTATCGCGGGGTTGGATGGCTACACCTTC
TRBJ2-7	TRBV4-3	-	few	CASSQDPEGVYEQYF	TGCGCCAGCAGCCAAGATCCTGAGGGGGTCTACGAGCAGTACTTC
TRBJ2-5	TRBV27	-	-	CASSLTGSQETQYF	TGTGCCAGCAGTTTGACTGGGTCCCAAGAGACCCAGTACTTC
TRBJ2-2	TRBV12-5	-	-	CASGPTSGGSPGELFF	TGTGCTAGTGGTCCTACTTCTGGGGGCTCGCCCGGGGAGCTGTTTTTT
TRBJ1-4	TRBV6-6	-	-	CASSYSGRESNEKLFF	TGTGCCAGCAGTTACTCTGGGCGGGAATCTAATGAAAAACTGTTTTTT
TRBJ1-2	TRBV6-1	-	few	CASTSFRGNYGYTF	TGTGCCAGCACAAGTTTCAGGGGCAACTATGGCTACACCTTC
TRBJ1-2	TRBV11-2	-	-	CASSLNGAGYTF	TGTGCCAGCAGCTTAAACGGGGCCGGCTACACCTTC
TRBJ1-5	TRBV7-9	-	few	CASSLALENLQHF	TGTGCCAGCAGCTTAGCGTTAGAAAATCTCCAGCATTTT
TRBJ1-2	TRBV7-8	TRBD1	-	CASSSDRGYGYTF	TGTGCCAGCAGCTCGGACAGGGGGTATGGCTACACCTTC
TRBJ2-1	TRBV15	-	-	CATSRDVYEQFF	TGTGCCACCAGCAGAGACGTCTATGAGCAGTTCTTC
TRBJ2-1	TRBV19	-	-	CASNTPPLGNEQFF	TGTGCCAGTAACACGCCCCCACTAGGCAATGAGCAGTTCTTC
TRBJ2-7	TRBV18	-	-	CASSPGDKPTFEQYF	TGTGCCAGCTCTCCGGGGGATAAACCTACGTTCGAGCAGTACTTC
TRBJ2-1	TRBV7-9	-	-	CASSGFQVNEQFF	TGTGCCAGCAGCGGCTTCCAGGTGAATGAGCAGTTCTTC
TRBJ2-3	TRBV7-6	TRBD2	-	CASSSGGGTDTQYF	TGTGCCAGCAGTTCTGGGGGGGGCACAGATACGCAGTATTTT
TRBJ1-3	TRBV6-6	TRBD1	-	CASRTQGTSGNTIYF	TGTGCCAGCAGAACACAGGGGACCTCTGGAAACACCATATATTTT
TRBJ1-6	TRBV28	-	once	CASSGTDSPLHF	TGTGCCAGCAGTGGGACGGATTCACCCCTCCACTTT
TRBJ2-7	TRBV7-9	-	-	CASSFNYEQYF	TGTGCCAGCAGCTTCAACTACGAGCAGTACTTC
TRBJ1-2	TRBV14	-	-	CASSQEASFGYGYTF	TGTGCCAGCAGCCAAGAGGCGAGTTTCGGGTATGGCTACACCTTC